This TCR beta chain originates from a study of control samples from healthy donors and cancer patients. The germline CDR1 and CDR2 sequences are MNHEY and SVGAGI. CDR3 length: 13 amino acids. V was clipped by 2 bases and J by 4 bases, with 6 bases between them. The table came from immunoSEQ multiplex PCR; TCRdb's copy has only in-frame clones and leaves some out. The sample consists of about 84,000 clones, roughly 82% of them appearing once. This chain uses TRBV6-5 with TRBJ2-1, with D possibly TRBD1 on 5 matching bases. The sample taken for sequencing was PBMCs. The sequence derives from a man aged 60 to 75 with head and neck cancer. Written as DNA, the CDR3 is TGTGCCAGCAGTTACGACAGATACAATGAGCAGTTCTTC. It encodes CASSYDRYNEQFF.